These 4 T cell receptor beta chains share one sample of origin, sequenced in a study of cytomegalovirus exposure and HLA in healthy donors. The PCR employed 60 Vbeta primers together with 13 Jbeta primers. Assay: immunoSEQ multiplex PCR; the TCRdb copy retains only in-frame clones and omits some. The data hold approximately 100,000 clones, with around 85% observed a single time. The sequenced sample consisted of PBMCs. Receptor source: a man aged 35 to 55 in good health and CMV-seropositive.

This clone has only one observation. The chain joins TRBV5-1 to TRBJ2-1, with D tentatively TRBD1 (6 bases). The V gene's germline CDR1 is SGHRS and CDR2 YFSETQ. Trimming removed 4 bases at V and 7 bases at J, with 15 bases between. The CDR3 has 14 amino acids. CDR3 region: CASSIQGYRNEQFF. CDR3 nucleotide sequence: TGCGCCAGCAGCATTCAGGGGTATCGGAATGAGCAGTTCTTC. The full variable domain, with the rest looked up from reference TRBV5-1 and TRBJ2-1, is KAGVTQTPRYLIKTRGQQVTLSCSPISGHRSVSWYQQTPGQGLQFLFEYFSETQRNKGNFPGRFSGRQFSNSRSEMNVSTLELGDSALYLCASSIQGYRNEQFFGPGTRLTVL.

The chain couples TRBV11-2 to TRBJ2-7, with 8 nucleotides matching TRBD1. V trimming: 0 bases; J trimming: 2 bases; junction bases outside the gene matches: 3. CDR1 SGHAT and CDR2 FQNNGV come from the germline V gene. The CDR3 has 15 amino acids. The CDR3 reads CASSLESRGPYEQYF. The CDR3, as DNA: TGTGCCAGCAGCTTAGAATCCAGGGGGCCCTACGAGCAGTACTTC.

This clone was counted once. DNA of the CDR3: TGTGCCAGCAGCCAAGCCGGGACAGGGACAATCTATGGCTACACCTTC. This gives the protein CASSQAGTGTIYGYTF. This chain connects TRBV7-3 to TRBJ1-2; 9 positions match TRBD1. The CDR3 has 16 amino acids. Trimming took 5 bases from V and 4 from J; bases not matched to a gene: 11. Germline loops: CDR1 SGHTA, CDR2 FQGTGA. Combining the CDR3 with reference TRBV7-3 and TRBJ1-2 gives the whole variable domain GAGVSQTPSNKVTEKGKYVELRCDPISGHTALYWYRQSLGQGPEFLIYFQGTGAADDSGLPNDRFFAVRPEGSVSTLKIQRTERGDSAVYLCASSQAGTGTIYGYTFGSGTRLTVV.

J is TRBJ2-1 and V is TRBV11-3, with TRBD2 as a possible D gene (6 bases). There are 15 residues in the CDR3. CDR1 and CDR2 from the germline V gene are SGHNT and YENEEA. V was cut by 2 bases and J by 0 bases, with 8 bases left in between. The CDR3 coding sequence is TGTGCCAGCAGCTTACTAGCGTTCTCCTACAATGAGCAGTTCTTC. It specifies CASSLLAFSYNEQFF.